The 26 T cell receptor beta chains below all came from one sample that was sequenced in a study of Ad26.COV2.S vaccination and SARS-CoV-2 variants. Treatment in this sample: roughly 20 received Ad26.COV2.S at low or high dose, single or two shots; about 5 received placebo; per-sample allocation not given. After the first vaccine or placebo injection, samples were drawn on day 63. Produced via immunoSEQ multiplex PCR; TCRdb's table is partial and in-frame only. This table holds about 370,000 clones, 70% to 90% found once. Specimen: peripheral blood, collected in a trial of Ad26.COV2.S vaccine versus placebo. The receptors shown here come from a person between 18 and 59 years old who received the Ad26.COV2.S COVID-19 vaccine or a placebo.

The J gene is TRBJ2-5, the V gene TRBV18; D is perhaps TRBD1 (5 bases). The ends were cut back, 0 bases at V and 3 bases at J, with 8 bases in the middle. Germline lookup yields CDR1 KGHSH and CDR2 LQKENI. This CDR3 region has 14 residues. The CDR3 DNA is TGTGCCAGCTCACCACCGTCAGGGAAAGAGACCCAGTACTTC. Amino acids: CASSPPSGKETQYF.

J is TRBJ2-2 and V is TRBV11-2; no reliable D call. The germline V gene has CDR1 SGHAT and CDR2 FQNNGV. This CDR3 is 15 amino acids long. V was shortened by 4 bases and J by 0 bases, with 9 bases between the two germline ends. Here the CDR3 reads CASSWYAANTGELFF. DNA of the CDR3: TGTGCCAGCAGCTGGTATGCCGCGAACACCGGGGAGCTGTTTTTT.

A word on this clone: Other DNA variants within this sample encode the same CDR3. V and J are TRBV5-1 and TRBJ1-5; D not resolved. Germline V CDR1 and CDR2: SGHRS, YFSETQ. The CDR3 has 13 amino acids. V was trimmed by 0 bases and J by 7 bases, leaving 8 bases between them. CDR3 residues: CASSLDRGQPQHF. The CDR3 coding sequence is TGCGCCAGCAGCTTGGACAGAGGGCAGCCCCAGCATTTT.

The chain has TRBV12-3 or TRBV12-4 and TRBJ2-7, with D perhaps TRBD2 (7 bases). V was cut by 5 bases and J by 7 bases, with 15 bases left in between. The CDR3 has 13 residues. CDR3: CASSPRTAGEQYF. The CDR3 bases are TGTGCCAGCAGTCCCAGGACAGCGGGAGAGCAGTACTTC.

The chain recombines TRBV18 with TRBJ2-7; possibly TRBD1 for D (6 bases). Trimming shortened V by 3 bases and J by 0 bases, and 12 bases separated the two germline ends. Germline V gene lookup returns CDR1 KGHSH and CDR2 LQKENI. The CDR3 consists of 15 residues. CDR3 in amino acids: CASSPWDTNSYEQYF. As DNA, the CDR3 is TGTGCCAGCTCACCCTGGGACACCAACTCCTACGAGCAGTACTTC. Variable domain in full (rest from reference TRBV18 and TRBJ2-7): NAGVMQNPRHLVRRRGQEARLRCSPMKGHSHVYWYRQLPEEGLKFMVYLQKENIIDESGMPKERFSAEFPKEGPSILRIQQVVRGDSAAYFCASSPWDTNSYEQYFGPGTRLTVT.

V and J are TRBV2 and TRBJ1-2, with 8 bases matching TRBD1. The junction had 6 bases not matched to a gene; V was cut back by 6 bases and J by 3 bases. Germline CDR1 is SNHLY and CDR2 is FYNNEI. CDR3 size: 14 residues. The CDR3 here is CASSREDRDYGYTF. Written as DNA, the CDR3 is TGTGCCAGCAGCCGCGAGGACAGGGACTATGGCTACACCTTC.

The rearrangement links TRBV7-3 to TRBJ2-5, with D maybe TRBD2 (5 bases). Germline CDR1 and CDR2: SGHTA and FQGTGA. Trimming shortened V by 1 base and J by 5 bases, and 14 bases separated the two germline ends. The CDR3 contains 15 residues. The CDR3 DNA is TGTGCCAGCAGCTTAAACGCGGGTGCCTTCGAGACCCAGTACTTC. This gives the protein CASSLNAGAFETQYF.

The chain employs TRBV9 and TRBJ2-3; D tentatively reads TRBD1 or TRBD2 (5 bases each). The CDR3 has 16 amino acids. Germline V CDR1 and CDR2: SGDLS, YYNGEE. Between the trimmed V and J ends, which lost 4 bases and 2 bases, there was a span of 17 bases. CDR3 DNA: TGTGCCAGCAGCCCCTCCGGGATAGGGGTCACAGATACGCAGTATTTT. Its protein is CASSPSGIGVTDTQYF.

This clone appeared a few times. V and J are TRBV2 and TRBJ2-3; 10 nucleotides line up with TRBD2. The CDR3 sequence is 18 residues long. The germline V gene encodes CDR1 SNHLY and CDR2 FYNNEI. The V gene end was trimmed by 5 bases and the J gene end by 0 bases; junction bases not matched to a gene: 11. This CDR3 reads CASSQRAGGPTSTDTQYF. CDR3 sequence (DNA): TGTGCCAGCAGTCAACGAGCGGGAGGGCCCACTAGCACAGATACGCAGTATTTT.

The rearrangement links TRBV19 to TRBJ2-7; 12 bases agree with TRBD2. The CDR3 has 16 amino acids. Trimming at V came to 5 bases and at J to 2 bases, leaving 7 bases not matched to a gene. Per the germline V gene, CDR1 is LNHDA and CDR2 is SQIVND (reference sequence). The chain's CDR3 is CASSPRTSGRTYEQYF. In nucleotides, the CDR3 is TGTGCCAGTAGTCCCAGAACTAGCGGGAGGACCTACGAGCAGTACTTC.

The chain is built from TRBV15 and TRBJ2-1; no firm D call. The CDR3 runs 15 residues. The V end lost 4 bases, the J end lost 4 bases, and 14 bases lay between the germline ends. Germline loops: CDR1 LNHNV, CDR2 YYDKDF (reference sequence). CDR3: CATSTPRARYNEQFF. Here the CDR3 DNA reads TGTGCCACCAGCACCCCCCGAGCTCGGTACAATGAGCAGTTCTTC.

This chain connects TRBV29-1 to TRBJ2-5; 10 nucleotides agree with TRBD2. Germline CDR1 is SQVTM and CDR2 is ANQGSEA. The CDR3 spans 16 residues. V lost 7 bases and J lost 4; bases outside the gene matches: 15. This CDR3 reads CSGSHAWSGRAETQYF. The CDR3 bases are TGCAGCGGGTCCCACGCCTGGAGCGGGAGGGCAGAGACCCAGTACTTC.

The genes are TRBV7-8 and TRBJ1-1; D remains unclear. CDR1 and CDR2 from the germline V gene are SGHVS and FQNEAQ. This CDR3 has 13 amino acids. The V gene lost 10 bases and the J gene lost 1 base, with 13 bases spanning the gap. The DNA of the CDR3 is TGTGCCACCTTCCGGTTTGGGAACACTGAAGCTTTCTTT. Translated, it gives CATFRFGNTEAFF.

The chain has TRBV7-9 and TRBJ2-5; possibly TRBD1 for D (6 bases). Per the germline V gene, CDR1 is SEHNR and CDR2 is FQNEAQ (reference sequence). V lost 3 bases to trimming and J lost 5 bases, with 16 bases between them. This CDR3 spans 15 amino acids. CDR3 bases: TGTGCCAGCAGCTTTAGACTTGGGGGCGGGGAGACCCAGTACTTC. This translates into CASSFRLGGGETQYF.

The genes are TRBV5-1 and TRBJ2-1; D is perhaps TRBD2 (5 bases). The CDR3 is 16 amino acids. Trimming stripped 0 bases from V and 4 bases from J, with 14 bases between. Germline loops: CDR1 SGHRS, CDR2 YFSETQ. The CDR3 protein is CASSLVQRSLYNEQFF. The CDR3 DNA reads TGCGCCAGCAGCTTGGTACAGCGGAGCCTATACAATGAGCAGTTCTTC.

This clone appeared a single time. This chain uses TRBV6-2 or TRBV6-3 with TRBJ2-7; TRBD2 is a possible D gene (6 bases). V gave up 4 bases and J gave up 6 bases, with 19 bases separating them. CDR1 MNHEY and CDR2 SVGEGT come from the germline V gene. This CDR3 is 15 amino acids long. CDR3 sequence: CASSFAGRPSPEQYF. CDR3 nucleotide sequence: TGTGCCAGCAGTTTCGCGGGAAGACCCTCCCCCGAGCAGTACTTC.

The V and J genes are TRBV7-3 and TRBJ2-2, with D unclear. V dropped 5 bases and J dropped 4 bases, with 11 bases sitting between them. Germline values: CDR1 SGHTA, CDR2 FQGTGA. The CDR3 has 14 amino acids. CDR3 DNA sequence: TGTGCCAGCAGCAAGACGAGTAGCACCGGGGAGCTGTTTTTT. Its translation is CASSKTSSTGELFF.

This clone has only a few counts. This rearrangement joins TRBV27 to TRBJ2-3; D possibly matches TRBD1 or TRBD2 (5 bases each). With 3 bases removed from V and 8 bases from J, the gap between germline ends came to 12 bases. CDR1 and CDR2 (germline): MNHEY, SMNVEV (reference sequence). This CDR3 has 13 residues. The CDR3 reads CASSFPGTGTQYF. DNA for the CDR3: TGTGCCAGCAGTTTCCCGGGGACCGGTACGCAGTATTTT.

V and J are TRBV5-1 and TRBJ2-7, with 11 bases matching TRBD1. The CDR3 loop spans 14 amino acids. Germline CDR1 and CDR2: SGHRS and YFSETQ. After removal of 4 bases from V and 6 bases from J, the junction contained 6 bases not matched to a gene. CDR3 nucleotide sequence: TGCGCCAGCAGCACCACCGGGACAGGGGGCGAGCAGTACTTC. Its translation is CASSTTGTGGEQYF. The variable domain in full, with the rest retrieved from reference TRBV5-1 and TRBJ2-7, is KAGVTQTPRYLIKTRGQQVTLSCSPISGHRSVSWYQQTPGQGLQFLFEYFSETQRNKGNFPGRFSGRQFSNSRSEMNVSTLELGDSALYLCASSTTGTGGEQYFGPGTRLTVT.

The chain's CDR3 is CASSYGPAYEQYF. CDR3 DNA: TGTGCCAGCAGCTATGGACCCGCCTACGAGCAGTACTTC. The V call is TRBV7-3, the J call TRBJ2-7; no clear D. V gave up 4 bases and J gave up 2 bases, with 9 bases separating them. Germline V gene sequence: CDR1 SGHTA, CDR2 FQGTGA. The CDR3 consists of 13 residues.

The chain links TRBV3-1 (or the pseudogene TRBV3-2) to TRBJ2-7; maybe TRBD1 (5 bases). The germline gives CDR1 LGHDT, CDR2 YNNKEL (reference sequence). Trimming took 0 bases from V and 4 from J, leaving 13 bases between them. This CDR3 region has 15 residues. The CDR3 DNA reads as TGTGCCAGCAGCCAAGAACAGGCGCCCTGGTACGAGCAGTACTTC. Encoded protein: CASSQEQAPWYEQYF.

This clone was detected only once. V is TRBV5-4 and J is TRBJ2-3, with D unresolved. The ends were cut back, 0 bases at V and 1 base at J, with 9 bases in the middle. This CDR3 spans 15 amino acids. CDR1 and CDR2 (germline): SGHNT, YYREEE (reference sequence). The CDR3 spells CASSLGVDGTDTQYF. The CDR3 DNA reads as TGTGCCAGCAGCTTGGGTGTAGACGGCACAGATACGCAGTATTTT. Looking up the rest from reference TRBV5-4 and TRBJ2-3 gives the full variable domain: ETGVTQSPTHLIKTRGQQVTLRCSSQSGHNTVSWYQQALGQGPQFIFQYYREEENGRGNFPPRFSGLQFPNYSSELNVNALELDDSALYLCASSLGVDGTDTQYFGPGTRLTVL.

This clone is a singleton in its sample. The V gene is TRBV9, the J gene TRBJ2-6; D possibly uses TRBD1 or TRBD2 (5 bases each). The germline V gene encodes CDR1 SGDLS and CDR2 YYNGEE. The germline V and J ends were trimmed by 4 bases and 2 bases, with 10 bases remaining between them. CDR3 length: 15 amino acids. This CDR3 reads CASSIGGTGANVLTF. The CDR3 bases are TGTGCCAGCAGCATTGGGGGTACTGGGGCCAACGTCCTGACTTTC.

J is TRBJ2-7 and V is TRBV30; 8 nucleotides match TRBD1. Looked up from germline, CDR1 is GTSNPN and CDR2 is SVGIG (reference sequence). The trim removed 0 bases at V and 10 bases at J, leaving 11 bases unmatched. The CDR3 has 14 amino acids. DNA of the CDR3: TGTGCCTGGAGTGTCCTAATCGGACAGGGATCTCAGTACTTC. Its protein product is CAWSVLIGQGSQYF.

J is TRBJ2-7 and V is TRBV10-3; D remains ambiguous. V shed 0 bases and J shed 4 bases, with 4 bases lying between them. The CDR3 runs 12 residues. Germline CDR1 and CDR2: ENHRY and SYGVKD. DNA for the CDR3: TGTGCCATCAGTGAGTCGACGTACGAGCAGTACTTC. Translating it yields CAISESTYEQYF.

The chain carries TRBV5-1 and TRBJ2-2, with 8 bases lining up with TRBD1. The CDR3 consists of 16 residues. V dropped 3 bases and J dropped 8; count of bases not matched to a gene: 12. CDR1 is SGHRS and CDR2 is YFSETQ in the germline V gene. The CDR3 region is CASSWRVAGGLGELFF. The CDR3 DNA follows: TGCGCCAGCAGCTGGCGCGTGGCAGGGGGCTTAGGGGAGCTGTTTTTT.